This TCR beta chain appears in the sequencing data of a study of human CD8 memory T cell subsets. The PBMC came from buffy coats of healthy donors. The study used negative magnetic separation to enrich total CD8+ T cells. Sequencing libraries of TCR beta were made by UMI-labeled 5' RACE. Each CDR3 protein gets one entry in TCRdb, which reprocessed the 5' RACE reads and gives no DNA. This sample contains some 7,000 distinct CDR3 sequences. Study results and limitations: Stem-like memory and precursor exhausted T cells were similarly highly diverse; effector memory cells were not. Stem-like memory and precursor exhausted T cell repertoires barely overlapped.

This CDR3 is built from 12 residues. Germline V gene data show CDR1 as ENHRY and CDR2 as SYGVKD. Concerning this clonotype: Its cognate antigen is unknown.

The source of this sequence is a human donor in good health. The sequenced sample was CD8+ T cells from PBMCs. The gene calls are TRBV10-3 and TRBJ2-1; with no DNA, the TCRdb D assignment of TRBD2 cannot be verified. The chain's CDR3 is CAISLADNEQFF.